This T cell receptor beta chain was documented in a study of cytomegalovirus exposure and HLA in healthy donors (dated by TCRdb to about 2017). In the study overall: In an earlier analysis of approximately 500 of the donors, 276 Gb of sequence data and 117 million unique TCR beta sequences from about 179 million T cells were reported. In a later analysis, previously published TCR beta repertoires from 550 to 700 donors were re-analyzed and high-resolution HLA genotyping was added so that TCR occurrence patterns could be studied. In an earlier analysis of over 550 of the donors, high-throughput TCR beta sequencing was used to judge whether each TCR beta V gene segment behaved as functional or pseudogenic. The study used immunosequencing to profile the T cell repertoires of around 600 subjects and linked those repertoires to cytomegalovirus serostatus. Among the roughly 370 genotyped donors, roughly 80% belonged to the genetic ancestry cluster associated with self-reported Caucasian donors. A later genetic analysis took genome-wide SNP genotypes for about 55% of the roughly 700 donors and used that subset as a discovery cohort. In addition to the first cohort of hundreds of subjects, a separate validation cohort of approximately 130 different subjects was used. Roughly 300 gigabases of sequencing data and around 80 million unique TCR sequences made up an early release that covered 500 to 700 HLA-typed donors. Alongside the repertoire data, information on donor age, sex, ethnicity and CMV serostatus was compiled. The study aimed to test whether cataloging public T cell receptors could reveal signatures of past pathogen exposure. Both class I and class II loci were covered by HLA typing, at four-digit resolution. The study combined high-throughput TCR immunosequencing, statistical association of individual TCRs with disease status, and machine learning to predict cytomegalovirus infection status. Every discovery cohort repertoire had been produced on one sequencing platform. Rather than using new phenotypic data, the later analysis identified candidate immune exposures from TCR beta sequences and from how often those sequences occurred across donors. Among 398 genotyped donors of the cohort, an average of approximately 240,000 unique TCR beta nucleotide sequences was sequenced per donor, of which about 18% were non-productive. A few DR-DQ haplotypes were treated as single units for association and clustering because of strong linkage in the cohort. Typing coverage differed by locus: A, B, C, DRB1 and DQB1 were typed in roughly 629-630 donors, DQA1 in 522, DPA1 in 600 to 610, and DPB1 in roughly 470. The investigation overall reported the following: Most CMV-associated TCR beta chains appeared to be HLA-restricted in a later analysis, and the HLA associations seemed to be driven largely by CMV exposure. A further reported finding was that TCR beta sequences accurately predicted the HLA-A and HLA-B alleles for most subjects in the first cohort. In this cohort, only TCR beta chains were sequenced, and detectable features were limited by the absence of alpha or paired-chain data. While some public TCRs were present in many individuals, most TCR sequences turned up only very rarely across donors. In the study, 150 to 200 TCR beta chains were listed as associated with cytomegalovirus. In a later analysis, TCR association rates were found to vary across HLA loci, with the most associated TCRs seen for DRB1 alleles and the fewest for HLA-C alleles. According to a later genetic analysis, donors in an Asian-associated ancestry cluster had fewer N-insertions in productive TCRs than the approximately 630-donor mean. In a later genetic analysis, a missense DCLRE1C variant was associated with V-gene and J-gene trimming of TCR beta chains, and the association was replicated in an independent cohort. Presence/absence analyses assumed roughly uniform sequencing depth across donors, an assumption that may not hold. A few of the identified cytomegalovirus-associated TCR beta chains were confirmed in vitro to be specific for cytomegalovirus antigens. Assigning TCR associations to individual alleles was difficult when HLA alleles, especially DR and DQ, strongly co-occurred. The classifier was reported to diagnose cytomegalovirus status with high specificity and sensitivity in both the original cohort and the validation cohort. Some IMGT-functional V segments, including TRBV6-2 and TRBV6-3, could not be told apart with the 87-base-pair reads, so those segments were excluded. In an earlier analysis of some 540 of the donors, most TCR beta V segments appeared in productive rearrangements about 87% or about 30% of the time, broadly matching IMGT annotations. In a later analysis, several top co-occurrence clusters were reported to appear linked to parvovirus B19, influenza, CMV and Epstein-Barr virus. According to the authors, the approach could potentially be generalized to other disease states and immunological phenotypes. A cluster of highly shared sequence variants was judged likely to represent a technical artifact of the sequencing pipeline. In a later analysis, 16,951 TCR beta sequences were associated with specific HLA alleles at a false discovery rate of 0.05. Correlated functional status among segregating V segments might be attributable to linkage disequilibrium, but an unknown experimental factor could not be ruled out. About 17 rarely observed V segments, including chromosome 9 orphons, were excluded from the earlier analysis of about 600 of the donors because counts were too low. For the cohort, immune exposure information was limited to CMV serostatus. A later analysis found that HLA-associated TCR beta chains were more clonally expanded and had lower generation probabilities than equally common non-associated chains. Because HLA typing was missing for some donors at each locus, association tests included only the typed subset.

In total, 666 healthy bone marrow donors made up the cohort. Cohort members were all nominally healthy when sampled, although unrecorded immune exposures were likely present. The donor was CMV seronegative and belonged to the group of under 400 seronegative cohort members. Each donor provided a peripheral blood sample, and peripheral blood mononuclear cells were used for TCR beta sequencing. The Qiagen DNeasy Blood Extraction Kit was used to extract genomic DNA from the blood cell samples. Libraries were constructed by the immunoSEQ multiplex PCR assay. The multiplex PCR relied on a mix of 60 forward primers for TCR Vbeta segments and 13 reverse primers for TCR Jbeta segments. The CDR3 region of rearranged TCR beta genes was amplified from genomic DNA by a multiplex PCR assay. Amplified TCR beta libraries were sequenced as 87-base-pair reads on the Illumina HiSeq System. For the original study's pipeline: A later analysis tallied 70 million to 100 million unique TCR beta chains across the approximately 670 repertoires, and around 10 million of those chains were shared by two or more donors. To remove PCR and sequencing errors, raw reads were error-corrected and collapsed into unique sequences using a nearest-neighbor algorithm that merged closely related sequences. Alignment of CDR3 sequences to IMGT reference sequences was used to assign V, D and J gene segments. For a sequence to be retained, a match of at least six nucleotides to both a V gene segment and a J gene segment was required. A rearrangement counted as productive if the CDR3 had no stop codons and remained in frame with V and J, and every other rearrangement counted as non-productive. Following IMGT convention, CDR3 was defined as the stretch from the second conserved V-encoded cysteine to the conserved J-encoded phenylalanine. Sequences without an unambiguous match to a single V gene segment were excluded from the earlier analysis of about 600 of the donors. In an earlier analysis of almost 600 of the donors, a V segment was called functional when productive rearrangements were above 56.7%, and segregating when the standard deviation between donors exceeded 5%. A statistical classification framework was built to diagnose cytomegalovirus status from the catalog of TCR beta chain sequences. In a later analysis, V and J genes were assigned by comparing TCR nucleotide sequences against IMGT/GENE-DB human TR gene sequences. The TCRdist pipeline was used in a later analysis to assign CDR3 sequences and most-parsimonious VDJ recombination scenarios. In a later analysis, each TCR beta chain was defined by its CDR3 amino acid sequence together with its V-gene family, and reads without a unique V-gene family were excluded. In a later analysis, some 600 highly shared, low-generation-probability nucleotide sequences were removed to address suspected cross-contamination and a sequencing artifact. In a later analysis, a clonal expansion index was calculated for each public chain from normalized within-repertoire ranks of inferred template counts. In a later analysis, generation probabilities were computed using a VDJ recombination model fitted to out-of-frame rearrangements, and the results were checked against IGoR. Hypergeometric tests were used in a later analysis to score TCR-TCR, TCR-HLA and TCR-CMV co-occurrence, with a repertoire-size bias correction applied to the TCR pairs. In a later analysis, false discovery rates were estimated by permuting HLA or CMV assignments 20 times. In a later analysis, co-occurring TCRs were grouped using DBSCAN, and TCRdist sequence similarity was added for clustering within HLA-allele-positive subsets. For co-occurrence clustering, repertoires with fewer than 30,000 or more than 120,000 public chains were excluded, along with about five repertoires with anomalous nucleotide sharing. What TCRdb holds here is the immuneACCESS table cut down to in-frame rearrangements. Part of the clones is not present; checked against another copy, under half of the missing clones reflect an unresolved V gene, and the others are unexplained. V, J and clone size derive from that table, while D and trimming were established from the DNA sequence. A total of about 94,000 clones appear in this sample, about 62% of them only once. 3% to 5% of the sample comes from the top ten.

Comment on this clone: Its antigen specificity is not known. The record has no base qualities; no much larger clone is one base away.

Looking up the germline V gene yields CDR1 MGHRA and CDR2 YSYEKL. Trimming at the junction amounts to 0 bases on V and 4 bases on J, and the germline ends lie 15 bases apart. The CDR3 spans 17 residues, from the cysteine through the phenylalanine. The CDR3 DNA has 51 bases and is translated from base 1. Sequencing used PBMCs. This sequence was found in a man in his thirties or forties in good health and CMV-seronegative. The chain uses TRBV4-1 and TRBJ1-4; a weak D assignment points to TRBD1 (5 bases agree). The CDR3 reads as follows: CASSQDGPPRGNEKLFF. The sequence in DNA is TGCGCCAGCAGCCAAGATGGGCCCCCTAGGGGTAATGAAAAACTGTTTTTT.